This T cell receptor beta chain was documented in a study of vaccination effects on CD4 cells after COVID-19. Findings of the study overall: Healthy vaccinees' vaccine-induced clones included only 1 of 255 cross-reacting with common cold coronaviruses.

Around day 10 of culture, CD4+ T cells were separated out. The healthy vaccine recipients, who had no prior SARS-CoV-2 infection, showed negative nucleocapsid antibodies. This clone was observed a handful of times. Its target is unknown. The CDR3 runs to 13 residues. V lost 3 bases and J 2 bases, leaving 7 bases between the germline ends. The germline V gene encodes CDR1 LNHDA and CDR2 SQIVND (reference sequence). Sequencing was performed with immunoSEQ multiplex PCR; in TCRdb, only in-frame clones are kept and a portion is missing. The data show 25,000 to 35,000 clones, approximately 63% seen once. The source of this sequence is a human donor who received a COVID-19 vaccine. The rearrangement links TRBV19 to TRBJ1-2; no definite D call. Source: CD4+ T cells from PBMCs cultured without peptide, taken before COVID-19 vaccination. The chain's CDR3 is CASSINYNYGYTF. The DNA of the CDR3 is TGTGCCAGTAGTATCAATTACAACTATGGCTACACCTTC.